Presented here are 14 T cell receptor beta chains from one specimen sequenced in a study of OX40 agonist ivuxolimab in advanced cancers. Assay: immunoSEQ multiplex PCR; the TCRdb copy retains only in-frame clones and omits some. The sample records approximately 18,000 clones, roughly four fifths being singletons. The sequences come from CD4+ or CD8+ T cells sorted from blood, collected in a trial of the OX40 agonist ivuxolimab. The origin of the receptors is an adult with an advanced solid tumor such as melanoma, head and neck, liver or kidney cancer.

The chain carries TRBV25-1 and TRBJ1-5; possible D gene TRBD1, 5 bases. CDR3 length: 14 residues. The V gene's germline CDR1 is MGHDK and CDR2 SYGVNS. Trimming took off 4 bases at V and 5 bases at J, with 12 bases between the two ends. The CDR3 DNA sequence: TGTGCCAGCAGTGGGCTGGGGGTCCATCAGCCCCAGCATTTT. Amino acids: CASSGLGVHQPQHF.

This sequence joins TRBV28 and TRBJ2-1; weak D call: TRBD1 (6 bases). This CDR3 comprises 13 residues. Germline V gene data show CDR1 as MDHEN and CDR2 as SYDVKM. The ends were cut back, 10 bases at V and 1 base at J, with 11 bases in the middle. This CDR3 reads CATTRGSYNEQFF. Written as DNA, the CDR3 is TGTGCCACCACCAGGGGTTCCTACAATGAGCAGTTCTTC.

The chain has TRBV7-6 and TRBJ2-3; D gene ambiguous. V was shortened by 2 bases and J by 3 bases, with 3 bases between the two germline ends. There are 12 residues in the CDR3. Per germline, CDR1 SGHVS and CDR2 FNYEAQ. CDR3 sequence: CASSLQTDTQYF. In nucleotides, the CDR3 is TGTGCCAGCAGCTTACAGACAGATACGCAGTATTTT.

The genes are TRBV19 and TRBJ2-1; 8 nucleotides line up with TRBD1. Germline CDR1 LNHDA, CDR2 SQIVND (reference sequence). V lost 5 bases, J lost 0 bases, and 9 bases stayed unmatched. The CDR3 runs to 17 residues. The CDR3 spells CASSPGTGQSSYNEQFF. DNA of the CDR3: TGTGCCAGTAGTCCTGGGACAGGTCAAAGCTCCTACAATGAGCAGTTCTTC.

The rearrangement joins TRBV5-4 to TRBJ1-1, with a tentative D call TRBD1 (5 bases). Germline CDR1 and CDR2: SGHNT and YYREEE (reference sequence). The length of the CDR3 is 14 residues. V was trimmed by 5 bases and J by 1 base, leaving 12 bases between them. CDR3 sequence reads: CASSWGRGNTEAFF. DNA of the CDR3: TGTGCCAGCAGTTGGGGACGGGGGAACACTGAAGCTTTCTTT.

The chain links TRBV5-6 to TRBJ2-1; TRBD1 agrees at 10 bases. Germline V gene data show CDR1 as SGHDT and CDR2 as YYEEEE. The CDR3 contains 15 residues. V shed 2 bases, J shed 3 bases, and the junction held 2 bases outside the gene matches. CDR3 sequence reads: CASSLGDRGYNEQFF. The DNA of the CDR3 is TGTGCCAGCAGCTTAGGGGACAGGGGCTACAATGAGCAGTTCTTC. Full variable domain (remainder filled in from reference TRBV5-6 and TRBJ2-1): DAGVTQSPTHLIKTRGQQVTLRCSPKSGHDTVSWYQQALGQGPQFIFQYYEEEERQRGNFPDRFSGHQFPNYSSELNVNALLLGDSALYLCASSLGDRGYNEQFFGPGTRLTVL.

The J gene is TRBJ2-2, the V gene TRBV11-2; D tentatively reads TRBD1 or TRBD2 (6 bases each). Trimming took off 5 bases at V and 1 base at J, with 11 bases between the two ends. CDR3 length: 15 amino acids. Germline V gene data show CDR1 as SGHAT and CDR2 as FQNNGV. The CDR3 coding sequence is TGTGCCAGCAGCCGTGGAGGGGGGAACACCGGGGAGCTGTTTTTT. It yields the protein CASSRGGGNTGELFF. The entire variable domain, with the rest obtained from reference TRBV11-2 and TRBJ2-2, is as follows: EAGVAQSPRYKIIEKRQSVAFWCNPISGHATLYWYQQILGQGPKLLIQFQNNGVVDDSQLPKDRFSAERLKGVDSTLKIQPAKLEDSAVYLCASSRGGGNTGELFFGEGSRLTVL.

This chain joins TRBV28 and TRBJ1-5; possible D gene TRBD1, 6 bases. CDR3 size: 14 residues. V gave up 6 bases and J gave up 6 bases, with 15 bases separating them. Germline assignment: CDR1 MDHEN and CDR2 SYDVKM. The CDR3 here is CASSLTPGVQPQHF. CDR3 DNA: TGTGCCAGCAGCTTAACCCCAGGGGTTCAGCCCCAGCATTTT.

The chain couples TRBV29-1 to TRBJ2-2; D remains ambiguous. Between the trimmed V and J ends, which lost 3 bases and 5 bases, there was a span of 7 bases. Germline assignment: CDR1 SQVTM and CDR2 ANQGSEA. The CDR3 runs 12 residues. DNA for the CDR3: TGCAGCGTTGAGAAAGCGACCGGGGAGCTGTTTTTT. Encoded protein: CSVEKATGELFF.

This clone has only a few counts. CDR3 amino acids: CASSVLPPGTEAFF. For the CDR3, the DNA is TGCGCCAGCAGTGTTTTGCCCCCGGGCACTGAAGCTTTCTTT. The gene calls are TRBV10-2 and TRBJ1-1; D is unclear. Germline V gene lookup returns CDR1 WSHSY and CDR2 SAAADI. With 4 bases removed from V and 4 bases from J, the gap between germline ends came to 13 bases. This CDR3 is 14 amino acids long.

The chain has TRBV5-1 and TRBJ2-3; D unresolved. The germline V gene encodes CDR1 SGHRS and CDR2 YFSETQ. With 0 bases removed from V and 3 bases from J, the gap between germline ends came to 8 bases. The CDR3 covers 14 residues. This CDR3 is CASSLEVGTDTQYF. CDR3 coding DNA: TGCGCCAGCAGCTTGGAAGTAGGGACAGATACGCAGTATTTT.

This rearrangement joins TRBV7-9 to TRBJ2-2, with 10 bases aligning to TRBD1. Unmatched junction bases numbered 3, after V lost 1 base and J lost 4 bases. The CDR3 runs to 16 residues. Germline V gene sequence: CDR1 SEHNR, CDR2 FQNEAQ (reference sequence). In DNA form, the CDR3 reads TGTGCCAGCAGCTTAGGGGGACAGGGGAGCACCGGGGAGCTGTTTTTT. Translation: CASSLGGQGSTGELFF.

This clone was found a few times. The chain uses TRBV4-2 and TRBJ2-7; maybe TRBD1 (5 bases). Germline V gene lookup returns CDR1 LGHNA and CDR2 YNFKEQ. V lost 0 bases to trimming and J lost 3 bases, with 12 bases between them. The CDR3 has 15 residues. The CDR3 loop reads CASSQDHTGYYEQYF. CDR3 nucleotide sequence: TGTGCCAGCAGCCAAGATCACACAGGCTACTACGAGCAGTACTTC.

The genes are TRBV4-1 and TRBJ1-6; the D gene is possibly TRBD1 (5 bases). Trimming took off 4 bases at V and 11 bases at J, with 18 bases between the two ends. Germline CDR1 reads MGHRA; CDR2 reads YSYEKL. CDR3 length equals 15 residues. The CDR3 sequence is CASSPLDSRSAPLHF. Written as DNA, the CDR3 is TGCGCCAGCAGCCCCCTAGACAGTCGGTCGGCACCCCTCCACTTT.